The 20 T cell receptor beta chains listed next were all sequenced from one sample in a study of T cells in Graves' hyperthyroidism and ophthalmopathy. The CDR3 regions of TCR beta were amplified from RNA transcripts. HTBI primers were used for first-round RT-PCR of the TCR CDR3. TCRdb reprocessed the multiplex PCR reads via MiXCR and lists one record per CDR3 protein. The table lists about 480,000 distinct CDR3 sequences, roughly a quarter of them singletons. The source material was blood. The receptors were sampled from a woman in her twenties or thirties with Graves' ophthalmopathy.

This clonotype has at least ten counts. The rearrangement uses TRBV12-5 and TRBJ2-2; D gene uncertain. The ends were cut back, 5 bases at V and 0 bases at J, with 13 bases in the middle. From germline, CDR1 is LGHNT and CDR2 FRNRAP. The CDR3 runs to 16 residues. CDR3 loop: CASGLSVGSNTGELFF. The CDR3 DNA reads TGTGCTAGTGGTCTTTCAGTGGGATCGAACACCGGGGAGCTGTTTTTT.

This clonotype was detected many times. The chain couples TRBV27 to TRBJ1-2; 9 bases match TRBD1. From germline, CDR1 is MNHEY and CDR2 SMNVEV (reference sequence). The CDR3 length is 14 residues. V lost 5 bases and J lost 8; bases outside the gene matches: 9. CDR3 region: CASSGGQGIEGYTF. The CDR3 nucleotides are TGTGCCAGCAGTGGCGGACAGGGGATTGAGGGCTACACCTTC.

This clonotype was observed at least ten times. In DNA form, the CDR3 reads TGTGCCTGGAGTGTTGGGAGGAGAGATAGCAATCAGCCCCAGCATTTT. It codes for CAWSVGRRDSNQPQHF. This rearrangement joins TRBV30 to TRBJ1-5; no clear D. V lost 0 bases and J 0 bases, leaving 12 bases between the germline ends. The CDR3 consists of 16 residues. In germline, CDR1 is GTSNPN, CDR2 SVGIG (reference sequence).

The genes are TRBV29-1 and TRBJ2-5; 7 nucleotides agree with TRBD2. The CDR3 totals 12 residues. Germline V gene lookup returns CDR1 SQVTM and CDR2 ANQGSEA. Trimming removed 2 bases from V and 5 bases from J; junction bases left unmatched: 2. CDR3 in DNA: TGCAGCGTTGAACTACTAGCGGAGACCCAGTACTTC. This gives the protein CSVELLAETQYF.

This clonotype was picked up a small number of times. The V call is TRBV12-3 or TRBV12-4, the J call TRBJ1-5; D remains ambiguous. CDR3 length: 15 residues. V lost 4 bases, J lost 0 bases, and 10 bases lay in between. The CDR3 protein is CASSSKGASNQPQHF. The CDR3 coding sequence is TGTGCCAGCAGTTCGAAAGGAGCTAGCAATCAGCCCCAGCATTTT.

This clonotype was recorded at least ten times. V gene TRBV12-3 or TRBV12-4 combines with J gene TRBJ2-7, with D unresolved. Trimming shortened V by 1 base and J by 5 bases, and 12 bases separated the two germline ends. The CDR3 has 14 residues. The CDR3 loop reads CASSLVGSPNEQYF. CDR3 in DNA: TGTGCCAGCAGTTTAGTGGGCAGCCCCAACGAGCAGTACTTC.

This clonotype was recorded at least ten times. The chain links TRBV10-3 to TRBJ1-1; maybe TRBD1 (5 bases). Germline V gene data show CDR1 as ENHRY and CDR2 as SYGVKD. The CDR3 contains 14 residues. The V gene lost 5 bases and the J gene lost 2 bases, with 12 bases spanning the gap. CDR3 in DNA: TGTGCCATCAGTTCGCAGGGTACTAACACTGAAGCTTTCTTT. Amino acids: CAISSQGTNTEAFF.

Many counts were recorded for this clonotype. V and J are TRBV6-1 and TRBJ1-5, with D perhaps matching TRBD1 (6 bases). CDR3 size: 14 residues. V was clipped by 8 bases and J by 2 bases, with 13 bases between them. Germline-derived CDR1 and CDR2 are MNHNS and SASEGT. This CDR3 is CASLQGMGNQPQHF. In DNA form, the CDR3 reads TGTGCCAGCCTACAGGGAATGGGCAATCAGCCCCAGCATTTT.

This clonotype was seen repeatedly, ten times or more. The chain joins TRBV6-1 to TRBJ2-5; 9 bases map to TRBD2. The V and J ends lost 11 bases and 5 bases, in that order; junction bases with no gene match: 9. This CDR3 has 13 amino acids. From germline, CDR1 is MNHNS and CDR2 SASEGT. CDR3 protein: CAFGTSRGETQYF. The CDR3 DNA sequence: TGTGCCTTTGGGACTAGCCGGGGTGAGACCCAGTACTTC.

This clonotype was observed at least ten times. The rearrangement joins TRBV18 to TRBJ1-2; D is undetermined. The germline gives CDR1 KGHSH, CDR2 LQKENI. The V end lost 3 bases, the J end lost 4 bases, and 12 bases lay between the germline ends. The CDR3 covers 14 residues. CDR3 sequence (DNA): TGTGCCAGCTCACCGACCCCAGAACCCTATGGCTACACCTTC. Residues: CASSPTPEPYGYTF.

This clonotype showed up many times. The V and J genes are TRBV12-3 or TRBV12-4 and TRBJ1-2; D remains unclear. The V and J ends lost 3 bases and 8 bases respectively, with 16 bases between them. This CDR3 region has 14 residues. This CDR3 is CASSFGQLFGGYTF. The CDR3 DNA is TGTGCCAGCAGTTTTGGCCAGCTCTTCGGGGGCTACACCTTC.

This clonotype came up many times. In nucleotides, the CDR3 is TGCAGTGCTCCACCCGCCGGAAAGAACACTGAAGCTTTCTTT. It is translated as CSAPPAGKNTEAFF. The chain links TRBV20-1 to TRBJ1-1; D unresolved. Per germline, CDR1 DFQATT and CDR2 SNEGSKA (reference sequence). V was pared by 5 bases and J by 1 base, with 14 bases between. The CDR3 has 14 amino acids.

The chain joins TRBV6-7 to TRBJ1-2, with TRBD1 identical over 9 bases. Being an ORF, TRBV6-7 has a function that is uncertain. Trimming at V came to 2 bases and at J to 3 bases, leaving 13 bases not matched to a gene. The CDR3 length is 18 residues. CDR3 region: CASSYTWTGDSSHYGYTF. The CDR3 DNA reads as TGTGCCAGCAGTTACACTTGGACAGGGGATTCCTCACACTATGGCTACACCTTC.

The chain couples TRBV12-3 or TRBV12-4 to TRBJ2-7; 9 bases agree with TRBD2. This CDR3 comprises 14 residues. V lost 6 bases, J lost 5 bases, and 8 bases stayed unmatched. The CDR3 region has the DNA TGTGCCAGCAGCAAGCTAGCGGGAAAGGACGAGCAGTACTTC. It codes for CASSKLAGKDEQYF.

This clonotype occurred many times. The genes are TRBV2 and TRBJ1-1; the D is unclear. Germline loops: CDR1 SNHLY, CDR2 FYNNEI. V was shortened by 4 bases and J by 4 bases, with 13 bases between the two germline ends. The CDR3 length is 14 residues. The CDR3 reads CASSVGWESTEAFF. CDR3 bases: TGTGCCAGCAGTGTAGGGTGGGAGAGCACTGAAGCTTTCTTT.

The chain has TRBV6-1 and TRBJ1-3; 7 positions match TRBD1. V dropped 3 bases and J dropped 4; count of bases not matched to a gene: 3. Per germline, CDR1 MNHNS and CDR2 SASEGT. This CDR3 comprises 14 residues. The CDR3 loop reads CASSEGTVGNTIYF. The CDR3 bases are TGTGCCAGCAGTGAGGGGACAGTCGGAAACACCATATATTTT.

The chain recombines TRBV6-1 with TRBJ1-2; D is possibly TRBD1 (6 bases). Trimming took off 5 bases at V and 2 bases at J, with 15 bases between the two ends. The length of the CDR3 is 15 residues. Per germline, CDR1 MNHNS and CDR2 SASEGT. CDR3 DNA: TGTGCCAGCAGTCTCTACCGACAGGAAAACTATGGCTACACCTTC. Protein product: CASSLYRQENYGYTF.

V usage is TRBV7-2 and J usage is TRBJ1-1; 7 positions agree with TRBD1. Germline CDR1 reads SGHTA; CDR2 reads FQGNSA. The V and J ends lost 5 bases and 11 bases, in that order; junction bases with no gene match: 8. The CDR3 length is 12 residues. The chain's CDR3 is CASSLRQGNAFF. The CDR3 nucleotides read TGTGCCAGCAGCCTTCGACAGGGTAATGCTTTCTTT.

In this sample, this clonotype turned up many times. The gene calls are TRBV20-1 and TRBJ1-4, with D tentatively TRBD1 (6 bases). The germline V gene encodes CDR1 DFQATT and CDR2 SNEGSKA (reference sequence). Trimming removed 3 bases at V and 7 bases at J, with 15 bases between. This CDR3 spans 14 amino acids. The CDR3 sequence: CSARSRGDSEKLFF. CDR3 sequence (DNA): TGCAGTGCTAGGTCAAGGGGGGATAGTGAAAAACTGTTTTTT.

This clonotype was counted ten times or more. The rearrangement links TRBV12-3 or TRBV12-4 to TRBJ2-2, with unresolved D. Trimming pared 2 bases from V and 3 bases from J, leaving 10 bases between. This CDR3 has 15 residues. The CDR3: CASSLPIYYTGELFF. CDR3 coding DNA: TGTGCCAGCAGTTTACCGATTTATTACACCGGGGAGCTGTTTTTT.